What follows is one TCR beta chain and its context. In this sample, this clone turned up many times. The target of this receptor is not known. The record has no base qualities; no much larger clone is one base away. This record comes from a study of T cells after posttransplantation cyclophosphamide (dated by TCRdb to the mid-2010s). With respect to the entire study: Using TRB sequencing, the study followed how the T cell repertoire rebuilt after myeloablative bone marrow transplantation with posttransplantation cyclophosphamide given as GVHD prophylaxis. Samples from some 40 PTCy-treated patients, along with samples from roughly 15 of their related bone marrow donors, underwent antigen receptor sequencing. Up to roughly 3 additional blood samples from 2 to 5.2 years after transplant were also TRB-sequenced in 3 patients, as was pretransplant blood from a handful of patients. TRA and TRB clonality were tightly correlated in several samples, so subsequent TCR analyses focused on TRB only. Blood from all 35 or so PTCy patients who had 1-year posttransplant specimens underwent TRB sequencing. Public TRB sequences were searched against a database of over 3,500 sequences associated with responses to pathogens, tumor antigens, self-antigens and alloantigens. The study at large found these results: Donor-recipient similarity was low at 1-2 months but increased during the first year, and donor CD8+ memory clones often dominated later blood repertoires. The TRB repertoires of T cells infiltrating skin or the GI tract showed only limited overlap with the TRB repertoires found in blood. Across 45 or so patients, TRB clonality was highly associated with recipient CMV seropositivity and CMV reactivation, and PTCy diversity was similar to diversity in CNI/methotrexate controls.

The CDR3 spans 13 residues, from the cysteine through the phenylalanine. CDR3 DNA only is kept here, 39 bases in frame from base 1. The germline V and J ends show losses of 7 bases and 7 bases respectively, and no gene match explains 4 bases of the junction. From a lookup of the germline V gene (reference sequence), CDR1 and CDR2 are LNHDA and SQIVND. Genomic DNA was used for TRB sequencing, which was performed with the immunoSEQ assay at survey resolution or with the hsTCRB kit. On the authors' methods: Initial read processing used immunoSEQ software, and repertoire analyses used the LymphoSeq R package. Clonality was calculated as 1 minus normalized Shannon entropy, and the Gini coefficient was also calculated for each TRB dataset. To infer phenotypes in unsorted samples, TRB sequences from sorted subsets of the recipient or donor were mapped onto the unsorted samples of the same recipient. Not all clones reach the TCRdb copy of this immuneACCESS table, which keeps in-frame sequences only. Checked studies attribute under half of the gap to unresolved V genes and leave the rest unexplained. For V, J and clone size, that table is used; D and trimming come from the DNA. This sample holds 40,000 to 55,000 clones in total, without any singletons. Clones ranked in the top ten supply roughly 2.3% of the sample.

On the day of marrow donation, related bone marrow donors gave peripheral blood samples. Peripheral blood and bone marrow mononuclear cells were isolated by Ficoll-Hypaque density centrifugation and cryopreserved. Sequences were obtained from PBMCs. The sequence joins TRBV19 to TRBJ2-5, with 12 junctional bases fitting TRBD2. The source of this sequence is a middle-aged man in good health, CMV-negative, and a related stem cell transplant donor. The nucleotide sequence is TGTGCCAGTAAGACTAGCGGGGGACTGACCCAGTACTTC. This yields the protein CASKTSGGLTQYF. With the rest looked up from the reference TRBV19 and TRBJ2-5 genes rather than sequenced, the full variable domain is DGGITQSPKYLFRKEGQNVTLSCEQNLNHDAMYWYRQDPGQGLRLIYYSQIVNDFQKGDIAEGYSVSREKKESFPLTVTSAQKNPTAFYLCASKTSGGLTQYFGPGTRLLVL.